This T cell receptor beta chain was captured in a study of shared clonotypes between healthy human individuals. Overall study: The study enrolled a couple of women and three men aged 18 to 49.

Each subset's genomic DNA was split evenly across several immunoSEQ plates. Clones were sequenced by immunoSEQ multiplex PCR, and TCRdb holds only the in-frame ones, with some missing. The sample comprises about 490,000 clones, almost 80% of which are singletons, and around 12% rests with the top ten. In the case of this clone: Its matching antigen is unknown. The CDR3 carries no conserved terminal phenylalanine or tryptophan, so it likely arises from a read error.

General observations from the study: Researchers sampled only blood; tissue repertoires likely differ.

V lost 4 bases and J lost 6, with 21 bases in between. The CDR3 sequence is 16 residues long. Germline V gene lookup returns CDR1 MGHRA and CDR2 YSYEKL. The source is a woman between 40 and 50 years old in good health. Some clones in this sample may be carry-over from other donors' samples. The V and J genes are TRBV4-1 and TRBJ1-2, with D uncertain. The specimen sequenced was PBMCs. The chain's CDR3 is CASSRSEWAPQDGYTS. CDR3 in DNA: TGCGCCAGCAGCCGCTCAGAGTGGGCCCCGCAGGATGGCTACACCTCC.